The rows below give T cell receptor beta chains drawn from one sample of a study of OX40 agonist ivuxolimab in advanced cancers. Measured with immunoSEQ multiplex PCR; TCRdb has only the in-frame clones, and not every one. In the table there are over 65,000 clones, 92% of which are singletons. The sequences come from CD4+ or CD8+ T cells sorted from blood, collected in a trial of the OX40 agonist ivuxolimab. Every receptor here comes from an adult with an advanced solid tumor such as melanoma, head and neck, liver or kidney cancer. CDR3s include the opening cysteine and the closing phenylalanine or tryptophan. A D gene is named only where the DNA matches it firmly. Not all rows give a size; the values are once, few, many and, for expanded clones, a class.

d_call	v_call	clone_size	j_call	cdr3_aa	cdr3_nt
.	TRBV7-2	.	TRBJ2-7	CASSLAKDSYEQYF	TGTGCCAGCAGCTTAGCGAAGGACAGCTACGAGCAGTACTTC
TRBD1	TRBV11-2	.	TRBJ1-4	CASSHSPGQGNEKLFF	TGTGCCAGCAGCCACTCACCGGGACAGGGTAATGAAAAACTGTTTTTT
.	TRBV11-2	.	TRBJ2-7	CASSLNPGRGQFYEQYF	TGTGCCAGCAGCTTAAACCCCGGGAGGGGGCAGTTCTACGAGCAGTACTTC
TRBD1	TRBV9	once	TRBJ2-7	CASSLDRGLFAYEQYF	TGTGCCAGCAGTTTGGACAGGGGTCTGTTCGCCTACGAGCAGTACTTC
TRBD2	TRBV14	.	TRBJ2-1	CASSSGLAGVGSEQFF	TGTGCCAGCAGCTCGGGACTAGCGGGAGTGGGTAGTGAGCAGTTCTTC
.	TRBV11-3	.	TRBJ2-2	CASSPPLLNTGELFF	TGTGCCAGCAGTCCCCCTCTGTTGAACACCGGGGAGCTGTTTTTT
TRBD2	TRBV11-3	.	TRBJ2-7	CASSYTREVDYEQYF	TGTGCCAGCAGCTACACACGGGAGGTCGATTACGAGCAGTACTTC
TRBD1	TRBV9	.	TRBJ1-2	CASSVDRGGYTF	TGTGCCAGCAGCGTAGACAGGGGTGGCTACACCTTC
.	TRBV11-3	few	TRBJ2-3	CASSLEGKETDTQYF	TGTGCCAGCAGCTTAGAGGGGAAAGAAACAGATACGCAGTATTTT
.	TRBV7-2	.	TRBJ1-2	CASSSPPLYGYTF	TGTGCCAGCAGCTCCCCGCCCCTGTATGGCTACACCTTC
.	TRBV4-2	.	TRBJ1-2	CASSQESPASLYGYTF	TGTGCCAGCAGCCAAGAATCGCCGGCTAGCCTCTATGGCTACACCTTC
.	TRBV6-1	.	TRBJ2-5	CASSELGFQETQYF	TGTGCCAGCAGTGAATTGGGGTTCCAAGAGACCCAGTACTTC
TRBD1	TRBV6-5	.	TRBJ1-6	CASSSQGAPNSPLHF	TGTGCCAGCAGTTCCCAGGGGGCACCTAATTCACCCCTCCACTTT
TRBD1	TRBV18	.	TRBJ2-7	CASSPRTGGSYEQYF	TGTGCCAGCTCACCTCGGACAGGTGGATCCTACGAGCAGTACTTC
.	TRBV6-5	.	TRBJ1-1	CASSTQGGTEAFF	TGTGCCAGCAGTACACAGGGAGGCACTGAAGCTTTCTTT
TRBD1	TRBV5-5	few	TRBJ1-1	CASSLVGQEAFF	TGTGCCAGCAGCTTGGTGGGACAGGAAGCTTTCTTT
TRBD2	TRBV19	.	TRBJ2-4	CASRAAGGGIQNIQYF	TGTGCCAGTAGGGCCGCGGGAGGCGGGATTCAAAACATTCAGTACTTC
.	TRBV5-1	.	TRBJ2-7	CASSYRGGYEQYF	TGCGCCAGCAGCTACAGGGGGGGCTACGAGCAGTACTTC
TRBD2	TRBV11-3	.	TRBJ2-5	CASSLASGSQETQYF	TGTGCCAGCAGCTTAGCTAGCGGGAGTCAAGAGACCCAGTACTTC
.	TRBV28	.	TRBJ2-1	CATRQRGGQFF	TGTGCCACAAGGCAGAGAGGGGGTCAGTTCTTC
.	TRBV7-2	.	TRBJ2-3	CASSLDSDTDTQYF	TGTGCCAGCAGCTTAGACAGCGACACAGATACGCAGTATTTT
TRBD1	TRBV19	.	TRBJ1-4	CASMGTGGIEKLFF	TGTGCCAGTATGGGGACAGGGGGCATTGAAAAACTGTTTTTT
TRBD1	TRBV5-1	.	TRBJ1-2	CASSLETGGEGNYGYTF	TGCGCCAGCAGCTTGGAGACAGGGGGCGAAGGAAACTATGGCTACACCTTC
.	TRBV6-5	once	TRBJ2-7	CASSYERSSYEQYF	TGTGCCAGCAGTTACGAGAGGAGTAGCTACGAGCAGTACTTC
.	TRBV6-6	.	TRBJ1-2	CASSPGRRVYGYTF	TGTGCCAGCAGTCCCGGACGACGAGTCTATGGCTACACCTTC
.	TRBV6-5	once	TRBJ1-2	CASSYSTGYYGYTF	TGTGCCAGCAGTTACTCAACAGGGTACTATGGCTACACCTTC
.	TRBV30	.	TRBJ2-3	CAWRMPGTDTQYF	TGTGCCTGGAGAATGCCGGGCACAGATACGCAGTATTTT
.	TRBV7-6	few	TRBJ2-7	CASSKYEQYF	TGTGCCAGCAGCAAGTATGAGCAGTACTTC
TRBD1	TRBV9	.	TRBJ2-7	CASSVDLSGTGRLYEQYF	TGTGCCAGCAGCGTAGATCTTTCCGGGACAGGGCGTTTATACGAGCAGTACTTC
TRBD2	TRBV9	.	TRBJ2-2	CASSVVAGGGTGELFF	TGTGCCAGCAGCGTAGTTGCGGGGGGAGGGACCGGGGAGCTGTTTTTT
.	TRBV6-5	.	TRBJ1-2	CASSTVPNNNYGYTF	TGTGCCAGCAGCACCGTACCGAATAACAACTATGGCTACACCTTC
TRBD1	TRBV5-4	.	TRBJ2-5	CASSSFPTGETQYF	TGTGCCAGCAGCTCCTTTCCGACAGGGGAGACCCAGTACTTC
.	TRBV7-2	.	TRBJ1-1	CASSALTVNTEAFF	TGTGCCAGCAGCGCCTTGACGGTGAACACTGAAGCTTTCTTT
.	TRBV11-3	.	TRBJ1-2	CASSGRIGGYGYTF	TGTGCCAGCAGCGGCCGGATCGGCGGCTATGGCTACACCTTC
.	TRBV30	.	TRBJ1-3	CAWRGGRNTIYF	TGTGCCTGGAGGGGTGGGAGAAACACCATATATTTT
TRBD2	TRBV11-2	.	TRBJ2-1	CASSRRLAGASYNEQFF	TGTGCCAGCAGCAGAAGACTAGCGGGAGCCTCCTACAATGAGCAGTTCTTC
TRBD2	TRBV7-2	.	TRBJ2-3	CASSPGLASDTQYF	TGTGCCAGCAGCCCGGGACTAGCATCAGATACGCAGTATTTT
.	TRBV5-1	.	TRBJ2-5	CASSSGGNQETQYF	TGCGCCAGCAGCTCGGGTGGGAACCAAGAGACCCAGTACTTC
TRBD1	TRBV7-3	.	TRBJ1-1	CASRRRGANTEAFF	TGTGCCAGCAGACGCAGGGGGGCGAACACTGAAGCTTTCTTT
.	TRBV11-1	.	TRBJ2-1	CASSLAGQGGYNEQFF	TGTGCCAGCAGCTTAGCTGGGCAGGGTGGCTACAATGAGCAGTTCTTC